The present T cell receptor beta chain was sequenced within a study of tumor-infiltrating lymphocytes in primary liver carcinoma. Study at large: Surgeons resected the patients' primary liver carcinomas. The patient group consisted of men and women aged 30 to 69 years. Findings and caveats of the study: The 250 largest clones made up significantly more of tumor than blood repertoires (p = 0.039).

Notes on this clonotype: The antigen is not known. The junction and the germline gene differ at one end; a read error may be behind it.

Both blood RNA, taken from unsorted whole blood, and germline DNA were extracted. The CDR3 has 14 residues. Germline CDR1 SGHAT, CDR2 FQNNGV. A primer in the constant region served to generate TCR beta cDNA from 450 to 600 ng of total RNA. Libraries for TCR beta were built through three nested multiplex PCR rounds, which together made up a slightly modified ARM-PCR procedure. TRBV1-TRBV30 forward primers and a C-beta reverse primer were used in the first two PCR rounds, which each ran for about 10 cycles. TCRdb recomputed calls from the multiplex PCR reads with MiXCR, one row per CDR3 protein. The profile shows fewer than 400,000 distinct CDR3 sequences, approximately 60% of them singletons.

The chain joins TRBV11-2 to TRBJ2-1; D may match TRBD1 or TRBD2 (5 bases each). Sequenced input: peripheral blood. The receptor was isolated from a man aged 35 to 55 with primary liver carcinoma and hepatitis B virus infection. Here the CDR3 DNA reads TGTGCCAACAGCTTTGAGGGGCTCTACAATGAGCAGTTCTTC. It is translated as CANSFEGLYNEQFF.